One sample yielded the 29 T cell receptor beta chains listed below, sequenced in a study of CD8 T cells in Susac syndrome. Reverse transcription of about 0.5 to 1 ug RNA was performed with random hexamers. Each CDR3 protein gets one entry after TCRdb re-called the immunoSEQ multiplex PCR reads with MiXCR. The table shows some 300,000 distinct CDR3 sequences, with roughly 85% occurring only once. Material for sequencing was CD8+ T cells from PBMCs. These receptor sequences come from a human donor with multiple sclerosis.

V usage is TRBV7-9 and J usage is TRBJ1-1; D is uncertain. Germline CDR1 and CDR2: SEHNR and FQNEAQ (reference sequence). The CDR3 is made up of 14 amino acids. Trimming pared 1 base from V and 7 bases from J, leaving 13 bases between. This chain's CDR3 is CASSLEGRYNEAFF. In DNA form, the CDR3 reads TGTGCCAGCAGCTTAGAAGGCAGGTATAATGAAGCTTTCTTT.

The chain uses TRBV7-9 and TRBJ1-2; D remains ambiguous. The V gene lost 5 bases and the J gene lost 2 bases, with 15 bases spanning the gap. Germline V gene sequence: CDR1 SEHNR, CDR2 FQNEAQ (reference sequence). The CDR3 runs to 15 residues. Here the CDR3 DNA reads TGTGCCAGCAGCCCCGGATGGGCTGGGAACTATGGCTACACCTTC. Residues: CASSPGWAGNYGYTF.

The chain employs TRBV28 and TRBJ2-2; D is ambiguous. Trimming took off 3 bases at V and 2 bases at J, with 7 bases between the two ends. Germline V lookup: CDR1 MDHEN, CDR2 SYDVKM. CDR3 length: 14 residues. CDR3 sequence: CASSFDLNTGELFF. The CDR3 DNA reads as TGTGCCAGCAGTTTCGATCTCAACACCGGGGAGCTGTTTTTT.

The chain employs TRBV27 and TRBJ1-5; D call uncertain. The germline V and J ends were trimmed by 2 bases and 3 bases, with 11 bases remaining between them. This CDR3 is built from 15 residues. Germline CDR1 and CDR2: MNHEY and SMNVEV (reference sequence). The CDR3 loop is CASSLEGGVNQPQHF. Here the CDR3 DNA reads TGTGCCAGCAGTTTAGAGGGCGGGGTCAATCAGCCCCAGCATTTT.

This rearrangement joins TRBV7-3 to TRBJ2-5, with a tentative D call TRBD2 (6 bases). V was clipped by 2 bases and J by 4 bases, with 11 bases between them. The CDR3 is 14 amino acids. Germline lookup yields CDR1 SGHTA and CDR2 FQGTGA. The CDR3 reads CASSLFPGAETQYF. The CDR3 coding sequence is TGTGCCAGCAGCTTATTTCCGGGAGCAGAGACCCAGTACTTC.

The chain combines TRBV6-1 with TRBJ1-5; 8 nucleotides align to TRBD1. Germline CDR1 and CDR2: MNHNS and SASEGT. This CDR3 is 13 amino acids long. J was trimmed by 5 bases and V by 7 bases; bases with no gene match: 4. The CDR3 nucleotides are TGTGCCAGCACCCAGGGGGCAGATCAGCCCCAGCATTTT. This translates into CASTQGADQPQHF.

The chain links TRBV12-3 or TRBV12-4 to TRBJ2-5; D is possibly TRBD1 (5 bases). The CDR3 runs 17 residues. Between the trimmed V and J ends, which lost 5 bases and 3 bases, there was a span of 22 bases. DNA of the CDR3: TGTGCCAGCAGTCCCAGTTGGGGCGACAGATTCGAAGAGACCCAGTACTTC. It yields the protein CASSPSWGDRFEETQYF.

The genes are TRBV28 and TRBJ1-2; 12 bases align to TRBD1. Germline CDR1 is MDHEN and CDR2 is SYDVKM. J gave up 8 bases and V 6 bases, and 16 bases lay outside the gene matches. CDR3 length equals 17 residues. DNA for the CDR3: TGTGCCAGCAGCATCACCGGGACAGGGGGCGTTTTTGAGGGCTACACCTTC. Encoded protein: CASSITGTGGVFEGYTF.

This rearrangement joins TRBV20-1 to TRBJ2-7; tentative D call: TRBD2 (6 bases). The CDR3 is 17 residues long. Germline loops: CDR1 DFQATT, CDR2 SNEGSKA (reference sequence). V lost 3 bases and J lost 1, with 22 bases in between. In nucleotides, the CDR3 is TGCAGTGCTAGTTACGGCGGGGTGGCGGGGCGATCCTACGAGCAGTACTTC. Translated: CSASYGGVAGRSYEQYF.

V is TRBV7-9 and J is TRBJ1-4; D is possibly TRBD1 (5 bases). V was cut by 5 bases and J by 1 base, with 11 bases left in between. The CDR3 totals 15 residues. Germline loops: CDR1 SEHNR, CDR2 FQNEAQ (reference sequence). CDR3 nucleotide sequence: TGTGCCAGCAGCACTCCAGGGAAAACTAATGAAAAACTGTTTTTT. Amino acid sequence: CASSTPGKTNEKLFF.

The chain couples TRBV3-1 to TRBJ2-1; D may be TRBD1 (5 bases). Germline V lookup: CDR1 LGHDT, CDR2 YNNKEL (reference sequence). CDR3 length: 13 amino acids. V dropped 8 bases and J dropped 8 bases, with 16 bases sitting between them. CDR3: CASAAGMSDEQFF. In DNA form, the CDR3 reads TGTGCCAGCGCCGCAGGGATGTCCGATGAGCAGTTCTTC.

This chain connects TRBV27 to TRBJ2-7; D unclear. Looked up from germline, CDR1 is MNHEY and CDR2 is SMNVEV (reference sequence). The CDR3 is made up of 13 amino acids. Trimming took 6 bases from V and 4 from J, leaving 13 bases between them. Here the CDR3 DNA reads TGTGCCAGCAGCTACGACCAAGCATACGAGCAGTACTTC. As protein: CASSYDQAYEQYF.

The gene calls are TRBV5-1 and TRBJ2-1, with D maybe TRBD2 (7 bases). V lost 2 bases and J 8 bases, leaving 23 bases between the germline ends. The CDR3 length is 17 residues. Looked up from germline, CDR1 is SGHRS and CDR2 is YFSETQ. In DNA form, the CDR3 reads TGCGCCAGCAGCTTTTCATGGACTAGGAGGGGGAGTGATGAGCAGTTCTTC. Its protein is CASSFSWTRRGSDEQFF.

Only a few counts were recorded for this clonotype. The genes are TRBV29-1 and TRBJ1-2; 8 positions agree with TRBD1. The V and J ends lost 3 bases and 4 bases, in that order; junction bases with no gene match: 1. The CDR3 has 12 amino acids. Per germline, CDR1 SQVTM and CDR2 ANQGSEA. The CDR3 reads CSVEDRAYGYTF. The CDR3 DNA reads TGCAGCGTTGAGGACAGGGCCTATGGCTACACCTTC.

The DNA of the CDR3 is TGCAGAGTTTTTGGAGACACTGAAGCTTTCTTT. Amino acids: CRVFGDTEAFF. The chain links TRBV20-1 to TRBJ1-1, with D hard to call. The CDR3 has 11 amino acids. CDR1 and CDR2 from the germline V gene are DFQATT and SNEGSKA (reference sequence).

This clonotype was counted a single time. The DNA for the CDR3 is TGTGCCAGCAGCGTAGCCGGGACAGGCAATCAGCCCCAGCATTTT. It yields the protein CASSVAGTGNQPQHF. This sequence joins TRBV9 and TRBJ1-5; 7 nucleotides agree with TRBD1. The CDR3 sequence is 15 residues long. With 0 bases clipped from V and 2 bases from J, the junction kept 2 bases outside the gene matches. The V gene's germline CDR1 is SGDLS and CDR2 YYNGEE.

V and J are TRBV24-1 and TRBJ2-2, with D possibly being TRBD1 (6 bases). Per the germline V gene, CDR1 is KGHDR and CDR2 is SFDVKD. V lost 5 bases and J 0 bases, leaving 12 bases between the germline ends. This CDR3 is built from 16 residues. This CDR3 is CATSVQDSPNTGELFF. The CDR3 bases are TGTGCCACCAGTGTCCAGGACAGCCCGAACACCGGGGAGCTGTTTTTT.

CDR3 sequence (DNA): TGTGCCATCAGTGAGTCCATTGGGGTCCAGAGCTCTGGGGCCAACGTCCTGACTTTC. Translation: CAISESIGVQSSGANVLTF. The rearrangement joins TRBV10-3 to TRBJ2-6; D unresolved. Germline CDR1 is ENHRY and CDR2 is SYGVKD. The CDR3 has 19 residues. The germline V and J ends were trimmed by 0 bases and 0 bases, with 15 bases remaining between them.

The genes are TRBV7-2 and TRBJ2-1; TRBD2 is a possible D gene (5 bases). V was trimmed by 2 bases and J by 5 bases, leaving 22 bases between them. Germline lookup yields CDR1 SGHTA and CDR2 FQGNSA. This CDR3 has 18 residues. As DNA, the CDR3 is TGTGCCAGCAGCTTACCTGAATTCGGGGTAAACCCAGACAATGAGCAGTTCTTC. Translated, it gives CASSLPEFGVNPDNEQFF.

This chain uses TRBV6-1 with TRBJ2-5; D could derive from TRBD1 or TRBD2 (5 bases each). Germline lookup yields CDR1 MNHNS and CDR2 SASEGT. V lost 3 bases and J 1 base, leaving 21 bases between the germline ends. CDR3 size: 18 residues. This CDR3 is CASSDPSGPSNLQETQYF. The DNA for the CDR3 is TGTGCCAGCAGTGACCCCTCGGGGCCGTCAAACCTCCAAGAGACCCAGTACTTC.

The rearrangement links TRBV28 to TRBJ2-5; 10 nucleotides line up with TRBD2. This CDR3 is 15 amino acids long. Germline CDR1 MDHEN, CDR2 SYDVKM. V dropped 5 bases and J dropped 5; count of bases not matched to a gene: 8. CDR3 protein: CASSMIAGGRETQYF. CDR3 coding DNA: TGTGCCAGCAGTATGATAGCGGGAGGCAGGGAGACCCAGTACTTC.

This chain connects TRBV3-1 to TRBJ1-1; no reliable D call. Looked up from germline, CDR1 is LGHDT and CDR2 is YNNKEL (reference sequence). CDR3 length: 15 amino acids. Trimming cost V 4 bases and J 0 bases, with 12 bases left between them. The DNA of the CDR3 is TGTGCCAGCAGCCTTTATGGAACAATGAACACTGAAGCTTTCTTT. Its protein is CASSLYGTMNTEAFF. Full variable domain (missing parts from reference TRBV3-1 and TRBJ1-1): DTAVSQTPKYLVTQMGNDKSIKCEQNLGHDTMYWYKQDSKKFLKIMFSYNNKELIINETVPNRFSPKSPDKAHLNLHINSLELGDSAVYFCASSLYGTMNTEAFFGQGTRLTVV.

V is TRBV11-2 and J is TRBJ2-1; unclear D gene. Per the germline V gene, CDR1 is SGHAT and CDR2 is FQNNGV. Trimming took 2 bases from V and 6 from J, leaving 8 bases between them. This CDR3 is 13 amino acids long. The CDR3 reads CASSLKHLNEQFF. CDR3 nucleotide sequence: TGTGCCAGCAGCTTAAAACACCTCAATGAGCAGTTCTTC.

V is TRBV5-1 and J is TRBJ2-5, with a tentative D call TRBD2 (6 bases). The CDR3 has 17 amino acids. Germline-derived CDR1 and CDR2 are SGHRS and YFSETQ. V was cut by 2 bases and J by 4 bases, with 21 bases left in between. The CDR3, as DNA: TGCGCCAGCAGCTTTTGGGCTGGCGGAGGGGCACCAGAGACCCAGTACTTC. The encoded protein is CASSFWAGGGAPETQYF.

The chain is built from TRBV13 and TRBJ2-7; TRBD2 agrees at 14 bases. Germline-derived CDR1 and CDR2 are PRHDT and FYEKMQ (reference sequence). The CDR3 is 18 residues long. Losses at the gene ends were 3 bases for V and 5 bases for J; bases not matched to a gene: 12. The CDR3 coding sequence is TGTGCCAGCAGCTTGGGCGGGGGACTAGCGGGAGTCGTGAACGAGCAGTACTTC. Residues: CASSLGGGLAGVVNEQYF.

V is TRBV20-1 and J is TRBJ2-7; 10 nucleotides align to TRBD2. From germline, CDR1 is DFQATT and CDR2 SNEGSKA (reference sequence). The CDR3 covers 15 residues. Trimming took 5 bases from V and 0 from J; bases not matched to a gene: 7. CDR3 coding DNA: TGCAGTGCTCGCCCCACTAGCGGGACCTCCTACGAGCAGTACTTC. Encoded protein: CSARPTSGTSYEQYF.

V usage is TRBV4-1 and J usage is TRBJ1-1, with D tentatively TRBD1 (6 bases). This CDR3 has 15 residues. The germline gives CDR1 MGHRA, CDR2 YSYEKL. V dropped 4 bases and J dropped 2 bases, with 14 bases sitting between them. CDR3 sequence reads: CASSLYRVINTEAFF. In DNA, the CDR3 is TGCGCCAGCAGCCTTTACAGGGTTATAAACACTGAAGCTTTCTTT.

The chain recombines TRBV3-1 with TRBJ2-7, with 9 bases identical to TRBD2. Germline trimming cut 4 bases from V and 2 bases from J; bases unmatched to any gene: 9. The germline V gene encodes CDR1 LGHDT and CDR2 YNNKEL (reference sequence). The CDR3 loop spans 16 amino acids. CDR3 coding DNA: TGTGCCAGCAGCCTGGACGAGCGGGAGGCGACCTACGAGCAGTACTTC. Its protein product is CASSLDEREATYEQYF.

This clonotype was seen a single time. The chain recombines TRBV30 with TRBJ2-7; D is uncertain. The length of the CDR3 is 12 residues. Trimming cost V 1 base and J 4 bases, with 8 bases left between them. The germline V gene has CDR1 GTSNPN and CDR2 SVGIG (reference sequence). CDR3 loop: CAWSAYGYEQYF. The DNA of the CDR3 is TGTGCCTGGAGTGCTTATGGGTACGAGCAGTACTTC.